This T cell receptor (beta chain) came from a study of T cell repertoires in cytomegalovirus infection (dated by TCRdb to about 2019). About the full investigation: Donor HLA type was relevant to the analysis, because carriage of CMV infection together with the matching HLA type was indicated by public TCR beta signatures.

Overall study outcomes, separate from this receptor: The ex vivo response was dominated by HLA-C-restricted CMV-specific TCR beta clonotypes, which also provided the single most frequent clonotype in two of eight donors. Cumulative frequency of public TCR beta family members discriminated carriers of CMV infection plus the relevant HLA type in this cohort and an independent roughly 350-donor cohort.

The germline V gene yields MDHEN for CDR1 and SYDVKM for CDR2. The cysteine opens and the phenylalanine closes a CDR3 of 16 amino acids. Only the CDR3 DNA is retained, 48 bases long and in frame from the first base. V and J lose 1 base and 5 bases, and a span of 15 bases separates them. This clonotype turned up a few times. Its antigen remains undetermined. No per-base quality is available; no much larger clone lies one base away. Sequencing was carried out with an Illumina HiSeq 1500. TCRdb reran the public reads through fastp at Q25 and MiXCR, keeping productive beta chains. Merged by CDR3 protein, the rows form single entries marked with the most common genes and DNA. Counted in this sample were 150,000 to 200,000 distinct CDR3 sequences; 8.5% to 10% of them appeared once. About 4.6% of the sample is held by the ten biggest clonotypes.

Sequencing used PBMCs. This clonotype was sampled from a human donor in good health (CMV status not recorded). Some clones in this sample may be carry-over from other donors' samples. This sequence uses TRBV28 and TRBJ1-5; the D gene is perhaps TRBD1, on 6 matching bases. The nucleotide sequence is TGTGCCAGCAGTTTATCACAGGGTGGATTTTATCAGCCCCAGCATTTT. Its protein is CASSLSQGGFYQPQHF.